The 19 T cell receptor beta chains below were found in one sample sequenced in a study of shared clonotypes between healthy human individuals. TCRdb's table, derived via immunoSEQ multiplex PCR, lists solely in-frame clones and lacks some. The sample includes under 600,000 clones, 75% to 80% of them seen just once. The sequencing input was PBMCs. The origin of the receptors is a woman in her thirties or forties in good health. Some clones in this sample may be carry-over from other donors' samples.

CDR3 amino acids: CASSLNQQTRNTIYF. The CDR3 nucleotides read TGCGCCAGCAGCTTAAATCAGCAGACAAGAAACACCATATATTTT. The V gene is TRBV5-1, the J gene TRBJ1-3; D is unresolved. From germline, CDR1 is SGHRS and CDR2 YFSETQ. CDR3 length: 15 amino acids. The V gene lost 2 bases and the J gene lost 5 bases, with 14 bases spanning the gap.

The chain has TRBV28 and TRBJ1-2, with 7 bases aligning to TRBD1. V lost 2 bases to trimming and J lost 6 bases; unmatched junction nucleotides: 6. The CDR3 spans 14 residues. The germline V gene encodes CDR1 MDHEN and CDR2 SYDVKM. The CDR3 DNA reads TGTGCCAGCAGTTTAGGAGGGACAGAGGATGGCTACACCTTC. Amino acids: CASSLGGTEDGYTF.

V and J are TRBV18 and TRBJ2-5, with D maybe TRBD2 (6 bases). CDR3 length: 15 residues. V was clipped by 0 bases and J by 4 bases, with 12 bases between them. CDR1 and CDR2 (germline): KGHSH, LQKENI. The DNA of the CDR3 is TGTGCCAGCTCACCACCGACCGGGAGCGGAGAGACCCAGTACTTC. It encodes CASSPPTGSGETQYF.

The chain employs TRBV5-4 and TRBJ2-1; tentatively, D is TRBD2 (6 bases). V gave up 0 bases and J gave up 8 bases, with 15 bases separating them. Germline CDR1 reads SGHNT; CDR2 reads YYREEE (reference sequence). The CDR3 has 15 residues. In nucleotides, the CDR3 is TGTGCCAGCAGCTTGGGCGCAGTGGAGGGTCATGAGCAGTTCTTC. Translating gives CASSLGAVEGHEQFF.

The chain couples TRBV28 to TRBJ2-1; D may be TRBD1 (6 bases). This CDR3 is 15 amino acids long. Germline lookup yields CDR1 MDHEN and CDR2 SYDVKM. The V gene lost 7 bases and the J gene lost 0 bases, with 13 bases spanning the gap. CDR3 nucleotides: TGTGCCAGCACCTCGGGACACAGCTCCTACAATGAGCAGTTCTTC. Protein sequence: CASTSGHSSYNEQFF.

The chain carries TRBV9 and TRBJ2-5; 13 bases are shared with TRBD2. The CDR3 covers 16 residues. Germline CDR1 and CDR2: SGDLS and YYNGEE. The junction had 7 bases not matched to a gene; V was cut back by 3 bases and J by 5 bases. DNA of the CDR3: TGTGCCAGCAGCGCGGGACTAGCGGGATTTTTGGAGACCCAGTACTTC. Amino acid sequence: CASSAGLAGFLETQYF.

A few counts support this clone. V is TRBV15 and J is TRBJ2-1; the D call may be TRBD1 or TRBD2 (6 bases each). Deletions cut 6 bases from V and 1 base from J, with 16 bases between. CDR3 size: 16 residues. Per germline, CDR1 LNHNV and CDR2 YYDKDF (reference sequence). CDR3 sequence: CATRTLRGQSYNEQFF. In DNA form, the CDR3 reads TGTGCCACCAGGACTTTACGGGGGCAATCCTACAATGAGCAGTTCTTC.

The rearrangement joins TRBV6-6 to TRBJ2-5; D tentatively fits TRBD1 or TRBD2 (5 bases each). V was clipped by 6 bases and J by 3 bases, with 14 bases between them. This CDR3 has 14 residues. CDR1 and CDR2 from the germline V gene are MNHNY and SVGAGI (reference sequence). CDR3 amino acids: CASRRDAMKETQYF. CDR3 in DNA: TGTGCCAGCAGAAGGGACGCCATGAAAGAGACCCAGTACTTC.

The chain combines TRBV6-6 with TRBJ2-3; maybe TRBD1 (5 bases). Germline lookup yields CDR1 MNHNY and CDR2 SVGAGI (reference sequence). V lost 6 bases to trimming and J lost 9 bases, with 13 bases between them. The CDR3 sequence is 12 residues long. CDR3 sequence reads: CASSQGFFTQYF. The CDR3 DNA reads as TGTGCCAGCAGCCAGGGCTTTTTCACGCAGTATTTT.

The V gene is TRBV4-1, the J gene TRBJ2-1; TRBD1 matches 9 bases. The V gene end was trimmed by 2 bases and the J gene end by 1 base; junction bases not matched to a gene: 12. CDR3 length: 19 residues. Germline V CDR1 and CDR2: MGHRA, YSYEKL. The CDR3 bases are TGCGCCAGCAGCCAACCCAAGGCCTTTGACAGGGGGTCCTACAATGAGCAGTTCTTC. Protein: CASSQPKAFDRGSYNEQFF.

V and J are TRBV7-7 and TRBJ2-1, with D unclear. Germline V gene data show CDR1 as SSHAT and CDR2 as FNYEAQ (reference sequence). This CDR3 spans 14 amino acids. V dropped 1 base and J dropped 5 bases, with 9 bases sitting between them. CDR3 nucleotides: TGTGCCAGCAGCTTAGTTGGCAGAGACAATGAGCAGTTCTTC. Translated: CASSLVGRDNEQFF.

DNA for the CDR3: TGCGCCAGCAGCTTGAGGGTGGGGCGAGGCTATGGCTACACCTTC. This gives the protein CASSLRVGRGYGYTF. The J gene is TRBJ1-2, the V gene TRBV5-1; D might be TRBD1 (5 bases). Trimming shortened V by 1 base and J by 4 bases, and 14 bases separated the two germline ends. The CDR3 covers 15 residues. Per the germline V gene, CDR1 is SGHRS and CDR2 is YFSETQ.

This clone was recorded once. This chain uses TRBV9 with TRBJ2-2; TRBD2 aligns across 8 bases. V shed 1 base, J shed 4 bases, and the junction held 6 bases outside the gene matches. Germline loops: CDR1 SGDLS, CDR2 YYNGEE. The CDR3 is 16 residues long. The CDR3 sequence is CASSVSGSGATGELFF. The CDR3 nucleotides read TGTGCCAGCAGCGTAAGTGGTAGCGGGGCCACCGGGGAGCTGTTTTTT.

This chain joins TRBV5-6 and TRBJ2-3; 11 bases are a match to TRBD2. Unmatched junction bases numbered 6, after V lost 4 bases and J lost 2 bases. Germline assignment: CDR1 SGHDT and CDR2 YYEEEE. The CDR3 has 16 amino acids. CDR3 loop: CASSPGTSGPTDTQYF. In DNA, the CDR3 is TGTGCCAGCAGCCCCGGGACTAGCGGTCCCACAGATACGCAGTATTTT.

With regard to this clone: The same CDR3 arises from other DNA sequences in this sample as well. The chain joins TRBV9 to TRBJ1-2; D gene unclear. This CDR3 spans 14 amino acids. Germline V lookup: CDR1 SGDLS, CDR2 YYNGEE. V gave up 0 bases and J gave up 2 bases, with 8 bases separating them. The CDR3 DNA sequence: TGTGCCAGCAGCGTAGGACAAGGAAACTATGGCTACACCTTC. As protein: CASSVGQGNYGYTF.

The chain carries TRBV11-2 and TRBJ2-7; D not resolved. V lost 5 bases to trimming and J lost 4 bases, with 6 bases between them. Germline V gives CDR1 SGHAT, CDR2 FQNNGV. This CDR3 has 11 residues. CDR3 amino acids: CASSLRYEQYF. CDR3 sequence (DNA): TGTGCCAGCAGCCTCAGATACGAGCAGTACTTC.

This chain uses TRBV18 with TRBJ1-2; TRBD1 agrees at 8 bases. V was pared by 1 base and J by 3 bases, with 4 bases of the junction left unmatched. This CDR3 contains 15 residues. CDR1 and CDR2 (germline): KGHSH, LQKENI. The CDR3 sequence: CASSPRPDRDYGYTF. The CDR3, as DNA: TGTGCCAGCTCACCACGGCCGGACAGGGACTATGGCTACACCTTC. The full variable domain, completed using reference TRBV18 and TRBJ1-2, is NAGVMQNPRHLVRRRGQEARLRCSPMKGHSHVYWYRQLPEEGLKFMVYLQKENIIDESGMPKERFSAEFPKEGPSILRIQQVVRGDSAAYFCASSPRPDRDYGYTFGSGTRLTVV.

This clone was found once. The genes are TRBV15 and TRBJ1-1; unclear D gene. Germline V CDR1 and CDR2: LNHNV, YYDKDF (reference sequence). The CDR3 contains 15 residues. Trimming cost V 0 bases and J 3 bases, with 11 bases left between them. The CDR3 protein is CATSRDRGWDTEAFF. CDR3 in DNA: TGTGCCACCAGCAGAGATCGAGGATGGGACACTGAAGCTTTCTTT. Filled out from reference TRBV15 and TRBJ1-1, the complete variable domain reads DAMVIQNPRYQVTQFGKPVTLSCSQTLNHNVMYWYQQKSSQAPKLLFHYYDKDFNNEADTPDNFQSRRPNTSFCFLDIRSPGLGDTAMYLCATSRDRGWDTEAFFGQGTRLTVV.

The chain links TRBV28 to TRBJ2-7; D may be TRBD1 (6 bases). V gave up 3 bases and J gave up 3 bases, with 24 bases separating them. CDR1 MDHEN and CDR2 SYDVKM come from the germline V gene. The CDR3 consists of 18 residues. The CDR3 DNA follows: TGTGCCAGCAGTTTTCCGGCAGGGGCAGGTGGGAGTCGCTACGAGCAGTACTTC. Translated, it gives CASSFPAGAGGSRYEQYF. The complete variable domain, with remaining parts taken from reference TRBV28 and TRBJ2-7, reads DVKVTQSSRYLVKRTGEKVFLECVQDMDHENMFWYRQDPGLGLRLIYFSYDVKMKEKGDIPEGYSVSREKKERFSLILESASTNQTSMYLCASSFPAGAGGSRYEQYFGPGTRLTVT.